One and the same sample provided the 21 T cell receptor beta chains below, sequenced in a study of Ad26.COV2.S vaccination and SARS-CoV-2 variants. As to treatment: around 19 received Ad26.COV2.S at low or high dose, single or two shots; roughly five received placebo; per-sample allocation not given. At day 63 after the first vaccine or placebo injection, samples were drawn. The table came from immunoSEQ multiplex PCR; TCRdb's copy has only in-frame clones and leaves some out. The profile covers nearly 400,000 clones, with about 89% appearing a single time and 1.9% taken by the ten largest. Material: peripheral blood, obtained in a trial of Ad26.COV2.S vaccine versus placebo. These receptors came from a person aged 18-60 years who received the Ad26.COV2.S COVID-19 vaccine or a placebo.

This clone was counted a few times. The rearrangement joins TRBV28 to TRBJ2-2, with TRBD1 identical over 9 bases. Unmatched junction bases numbered 12, after V lost 5 bases and J lost 5 bases. This CDR3 comprises 17 residues. Per the germline V gene, CDR1 is MDHEN and CDR2 is SYDVKM. The CDR3 region has the DNA TGTGCCAGCAGTATCCCCGGACAGGGGTCGTCGACCGGGGAGCTGTTTTTT. This translates into CASSIPGQGSSTGELFF.

This chain connects TRBV5-1 to TRBJ1-2, with 7 bases identical to TRBD1. The trim removed 4 bases at V and 1 base at J, leaving 4 bases unmatched. This CDR3 has 14 residues. Germline CDR1 and CDR2: SGHRS and YFSETQ. The CDR3 spells CASSRGQLNYGYTF. The CDR3 DNA is TGCGCCAGCAGCCGGGGACAGCTTAACTATGGCTACACCTTC.

V gene TRBV6-5 combines with J gene TRBJ2-3; TRBD2 matches 8 bases. V was pared by 7 bases and J by 1 base, with 4 bases of the junction left unmatched. The length of the CDR3 is 14 residues. Germline CDR1 reads MNHEY; CDR2 reads SVGAGI. The CDR3 is CASTGLAGTDTQYF. The CDR3 DNA follows: TGTGCCAGCACAGGACTAGCAGGCACAGATACGCAGTATTTT.

The chain employs TRBV4-3 and TRBJ2-2, with 7 bases matching TRBD2. Germline V gene lookup returns CDR1 LGHNA and CDR2 YSLEER. CDR3 length: 16 residues. Trimming cost V 0 bases and J 6 bases; bases outside gene matches: 7. The CDR3 reads CASSQDLGGSAGELFF. CDR3 nucleotide sequence: TGCGCCAGCAGCCAAGATCTGGGCGGGAGTGCCGGGGAGCTGTTTTTT.

The chain uses TRBV19 and TRBJ2-1; 11 nucleotides align to TRBD2. Germline CDR1 reads LNHDA; CDR2 reads SQIVND (reference sequence). This CDR3 has 19 amino acids. With 0 bases clipped from V and 3 bases from J, the junction kept 10 bases outside the gene matches. For the CDR3, the DNA is TGTGCCAGTAGTATAGACTTCCCCGGGACTAGCGGAGTCTACAATGAGCAGTTCTTC. Translating gives CASSIDFPGTSGVYNEQFF.

The rearrangement joins TRBV19 to TRBJ2-7; D gene uncertain. The CDR3 sequence is 13 residues long. Germline lookup yields CDR1 LNHDA and CDR2 SQIVND (reference sequence). V was trimmed by 0 bases and J by 11 bases, leaving 14 bases between them. This CDR3 is CASSIDLSLSKYF. The CDR3 coding sequence is TGTGCCAGTAGTATAGATCTATCTCTAAGCAAGTACTTC.

The chain has TRBV5-1 and TRBJ2-1, with D perhaps TRBD1 (6 bases). The V end was cut by 4 bases, the J end by 9 bases, with 23 bases between. CDR1 and CDR2 from the germline V gene are SGHRS and YFSETQ. This CDR3 comprises 16 residues. The CDR3 DNA follows: TGCGCCAGCAGCAAATTACAGGGAAAACTCGCTAGTGAGCAGTTCTTC. The encoded protein is CASSKLQGKLASEQFF.

The chain has TRBV7-9 and TRBJ2-2; D unclear. Germline loops: CDR1 SEHNR, CDR2 FQNEAQ (reference sequence). V lost 2 bases and J 5 bases, leaving 6 bases between the germline ends. The CDR3 length is 13 residues. CDR3 region: CASSLRSTGELFF. As DNA, the CDR3 is TGTGCCAGCAGCTTACGTTCGACCGGGGAGCTGTTTTTT.

This rearrangement joins TRBV9 to TRBJ2-7; D is uncertain. The CDR3 is made up of 12 amino acids. The V end was cut by 4 bases, the J end by 2 bases, with 7 bases between. The germline V gene encodes CDR1 SGDLS and CDR2 YYNGEE. CDR3 coding DNA: TGTGCCAGCAGCCCCAACCCCTACGAGCAGTACTTC. It specifies CASSPNPYEQYF.

Note on this clone: Distinct nucleotide sequences in the sample also encode this CDR3. V is TRBV5-1 and J is TRBJ1-1; D call uncertain. In germline, CDR1 is SGHRS, CDR2 YFSETQ. V lost 4 bases and J lost 0, with 7 bases in between. The CDR3 extends over 13 amino acids. The CDR3 loop reads CASSLELNTEAFF. DNA for the CDR3: TGCGCCAGCAGCCTGGAGTTGAACACTGAAGCTTTCTTT.

The genes are TRBV29-1 and TRBJ1-2; D perhaps matches TRBD1 (6 bases). The CDR3 extends over 15 amino acids. The V gene's germline CDR1 is SQVTM and CDR2 ANQGSEA. V shed 0 bases and J shed 5 bases, with 16 bases lying between them. The CDR3, as DNA: TGCAGCGTTGAAGATCGGGTCAGGGGAAGGTATGGCTACACCTTC. Encoded protein: CSVEDRVRGRYGYTF.

The gene calls are TRBV6-5 and TRBJ1-3; D ambiguous. Germline CDR1 is MNHEY and CDR2 is SVGAGI. V was trimmed by 5 bases and J by 1 base, leaving 9 bases between them. The CDR3 contains 14 residues. The CDR3 DNA reads as TGTGCCAGCAGTCACCTTTCTTCTGGAAACACCATATATTTT. Translated: CASSHLSSGNTIYF.

The gene calls are TRBV5-1 and TRBJ1-1, with a possible D match to TRBD1 (5 bases). Germline CDR1 SGHRS, CDR2 YFSETQ. This CDR3 comprises 14 residues. Trimming cost V 4 bases and J 1 base, with 11 bases left between them. The CDR3 coding sequence is TGCGCCAGCAGCCGGACACAGGCGAACACTGAAGCTTTCTTT. Translating gives CASSRTQANTEAFF.

The chain combines TRBV29-1 with TRBJ2-1, with 14 bases that match TRBD2. The CDR3 has 14 residues. Per the germline V gene, CDR1 is SQVTM and CDR2 is ANQGSEA. The ends lost 8 bases at V and 9 bases at J; junction bases unmatched: 9. The CDR3 reads CSPGTSGSRLEQFF. As DNA, the CDR3 is TGCAGCCCTGGGACTAGCGGGAGTAGGCTTGAGCAGTTCTTC.

The chain is built from TRBV4-3 and TRBJ2-3, with 9 bases identical to TRBD2. CDR3 length: 15 residues. The J segment lost 4 bases and the V segment lost 4 bases, leaving 6 bases of the junction unmatched. In germline, CDR1 is LGHNA, CDR2 YSLEER. The CDR3 here is CASSPIAGVSDTQYF. In nucleotides, the CDR3 is TGCGCCAGCAGCCCTATAGCGGGAGTGTCAGATACGCAGTATTTT.

The gene calls are TRBV10-3 and TRBJ1-1; D remains unclear. Between the trimmed V and J ends, which lost 5 bases and 5 bases, there was a span of 18 bases. CDR3 length: 15 residues. Germline V gene data show CDR1 as ENHRY and CDR2 as SYGVKD. The CDR3 loop reads CAISYLDGGRTEAFF. The CDR3 DNA follows: TGTGCCATCAGTTACCTCGACGGAGGGAGGACTGAAGCTTTCTTT.

The gene calls are TRBV11-2 and TRBJ2-1, with 11 bases lining up with TRBD1. This CDR3 has 14 amino acids. V trimming: 5 bases; J trimming: 7 bases; junction bases outside the gene matches: 4. Germline CDR1 SGHAT, CDR2 FQNNGV. In DNA form, the CDR3 reads TGTGCCAGCAGCCCTGGACAGGGGGCAAATGAGCAGTTCTTC. It is translated as CASSPGQGANEQFF.

The J gene is TRBJ2-3, the V gene TRBV27, with 10 positions matching TRBD2. Per the germline V gene, CDR1 is MNHEY and CDR2 is SMNVEV (reference sequence). The CDR3 consists of 18 residues. Trimming removed 6 bases from V and 0 bases from J; junction bases left unmatched: 12. Written as DNA, the CDR3 is TGTGCCAGCAGCCAACGGATAATACTAGCGGGAAGCACAGATACGCAGTATTTT. This gives the protein CASSQRIILAGSTDTQYF.

The chain couples TRBV24-1 to TRBJ1-2; no clear D. The V gene lost 4 bases and the J gene lost 8 bases, with 13 bases spanning the gap. This CDR3 is 13 amino acids long. Looked up from germline, CDR1 is KGHDR and CDR2 is SFDVKD. The CDR3 here is CATSEYHGEGYTF. The CDR3 DNA follows: TGTGCCACCAGTGAGTACCATGGTGAAGGCTACACCTTC.

The chain is built from TRBV10-1 and TRBJ1-1; D not certain. The V end was cut by 0 bases, the J end by 3 bases, with 5 bases between. This CDR3 is 13 amino acids long. Germline assignment: CDR1 WNHNN and CDR2 SYGVQD (reference sequence). The CDR3 loop is CASSESWDTEAFF. CDR3 nucleotides: TGCGCCAGCAGTGAGTCGTGGGACACTGAAGCTTTCTTT.

The chain is built from TRBV2 and TRBJ1-4; D is uncertain. There are 15 residues in the CDR3. Looked up from germline, CDR1 is SNHLY and CDR2 is FYNNEI. Trimming shortened V by 4 bases and J by 8 bases, and 17 bases separated the two germline ends. The CDR3 here is CASSVGNSGLEKLFF. CDR3 nucleotide sequence: TGTGCCAGCAGTGTGGGAAACAGCGGTCTGGAAAAACTGTTTTTT. Looking up the rest from reference TRBV2 and TRBJ1-4 gives the full variable domain: EPEVTQTPSHQVTQMGQEVILRCVPISNHLYFYWYRQILGQKVEFLVSFYNNEISEKSEIFDDQFSVERPDGSNFTLKIRSTKLEDSAMYFCASSVGNSGLEKLFFGSGTQLSVL.